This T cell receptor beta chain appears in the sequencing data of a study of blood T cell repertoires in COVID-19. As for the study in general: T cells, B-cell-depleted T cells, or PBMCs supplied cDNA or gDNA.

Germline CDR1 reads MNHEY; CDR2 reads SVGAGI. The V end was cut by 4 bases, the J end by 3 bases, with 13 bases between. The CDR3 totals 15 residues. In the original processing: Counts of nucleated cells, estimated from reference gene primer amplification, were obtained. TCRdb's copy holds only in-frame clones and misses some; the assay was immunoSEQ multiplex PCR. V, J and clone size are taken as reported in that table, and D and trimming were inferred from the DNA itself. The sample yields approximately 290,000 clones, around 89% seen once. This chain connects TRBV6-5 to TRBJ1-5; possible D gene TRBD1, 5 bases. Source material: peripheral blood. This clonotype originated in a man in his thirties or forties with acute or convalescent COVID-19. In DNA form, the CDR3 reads TGTGCCAGCAGTTTCGACAGCTCAATCAATCAGCCCCAGCATTTT. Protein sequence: CASSFDSSINQPQHF.